This TCR beta chain was identified in a study of cytomegalovirus exposure and HLA in healthy donors. A multiplex PCR was run with 60 Vbeta primers and 13 Jbeta primers. The method was immunoSEQ multiplex PCR; TCRdb's version includes in-frame clones alone and lacks a portion of them. The sample lists 120,000 or so clones, about four fifths occurring once. CDR1 and CDR2 from the germline V gene are ENHRY and SYGVKD. This CDR3 is 12 amino acids long. V lost 11 bases, J lost 10 bases, and 18 bases lay in between. This clone has more than one count but fewer than ten. Specimen: PBMCs. The TCR originated in a male donor in good health and CMV-seropositive. This chain connects TRBV10-3 to TRBJ2-1; D might be TRBD1 (6 bases). The CDR3 DNA reads as TGTGCCCTAAGGACAGTCCAGCGGGAGCAGTTCTTC. Translation: CALRTVQREQFF.